Listed below are T cell receptor beta chains from one sample, sequenced in a study of tumour-infiltrating T cells in Burkitt lymphoma. Measured with immunoSEQ multiplex PCR; TCRdb has only the in-frame clones, and not every one. The table shows 15,000 to 20,000 clones, with around four fifths occurring only once. The sample was tumor tissue. The origin of the receptors is a human donor with diffuse large B-cell lymphoma. Both conserved end residues are part of each CDR3. The D gene is left open where the match is weak. Clone size is stated in some rows and not others, as once, few, many or a class when expanded.

v_gene: TRBV11-2
d_gene: NA
j_gene: TRBJ1-1
len: 14
abundance: few
CDR3nt: TGTGCCAGCAGCGAGACTGAGGGGAACACTGAAGCTTTCTTT
CDR3aa: CASSETEGNTEAFF

v_gene: TRBV4-3
d_gene: TRBD1
j_gene: TRBJ2-5
len: 16
abundance: NA
CDR3nt: TGCGCCAGCAGCCAGTACGGGACAGGGGAACAAGAGACCCAGTACTTC
CDR3aa: CASSQYGTGEQETQYF

v_gene: TRBV25-1
d_gene: TRBD1
j_gene: TRBJ1-4
len: 15
abundance: once
CDR3nt: TGTGCCAGTCAACCCTTGGACAGGGTCAATGAAAAACTGTTTTTT
CDR3aa: CASQPLDRVNEKLFF

v_gene: TRBV25-1
d_gene: TRBD1
j_gene: TRBJ2-5
len: 14
abundance: NA
CDR3nt: TGTGCCAGCAGTGACCGGGACAGGGTCGAGACCCAGTACTTC
CDR3aa: CASSDRDRVETQYF

v_gene: TRBV19
d_gene: NA
j_gene: TRBJ2-3
len: 14
abundance: NA
CDR3nt: TGTGCCAGTAGAGACAGGAGTGTCACAGATACGCAGTATTTT
CDR3aa: CASRDRSVTDTQYF

v_gene: TRBV9
d_gene: TRBD2
j_gene: TRBJ2-5
len: 16
abundance: NA
CDR3nt: TGTGCCAGCAGCGTAGGTGGCGGGGGAACCCAAGAGACCCAGTACTTC
CDR3aa: CASSVGGGGTQETQYF

v_gene: TRBV13
d_gene: NA
j_gene: TRBJ1-4
len: 16
abundance: once
CDR3nt: TGTGCCAGCAGTTTGGGACTTCCCAGGAATAATGAAAAACTGTTTTTT
CDR3aa: CASSLGLPRNNEKLFF

v_gene: TRBV19
d_gene: NA
j_gene: TRBJ2-7
len: 13
abundance: NA
CDR3nt: TGTGCCAGTAGTATTTCGCCAGTCTACGAGCAGTACTTC
CDR3aa: CASSISPVYEQYF

v_gene: TRBV28
d_gene: TRBD1
j_gene: TRBJ1-5
len: 16
abundance: NA
CDR3nt: TGTGCCAGCAGTCCACGAGGGACAGGGGTAGATCAGCCCCAGCATTTT
CDR3aa: CASSPRGTGVDQPQHF

v_gene: TRBV7-2
d_gene: NA
j_gene: TRBJ2-1
len: 14
abundance: NA
CDR3nt: TGTGCCAGCAGCTTAAGTATGGCAGTCAATGAGCAGTTCTTC
CDR3aa: CASSLSMAVNEQFF

v_gene: TRBV6-5
d_gene: TRBD2
j_gene: TRBJ2-5
len: 15
abundance: NA
CDR3nt: TGTGCCAGCAGCGGCGGGGGGCCCCAAGCCGAGACCCAGTACTTC
CDR3aa: CASSGGGPQAETQYF

v_gene: TRBV7-2
d_gene: TRBD1
j_gene: TRBJ1-5
len: 14
abundance: NA
CDR3nt: TGTGCCAGCAGCACCGGGACAGGACTTAACCCCCAGCATTTT
CDR3aa: CASSTGTGLNPQHF

v_gene: TRBV6-5
d_gene: NA
j_gene: TRBJ1-1
len: 13
abundance: NA
CDR3nt: TGTGCCAGCAGTGAACCTTGGGACACTGAAGCTTTCTTT
CDR3aa: CASSEPWDTEAFF

v_gene: TRBV6-1
d_gene: NA
j_gene: TRBJ2-7
len: 12
abundance: few
CDR3nt: TGTGCCAGCCTTGACAACTCCTACGAGCAGTACTTC
CDR3aa: CASLDNSYEQYF

v_gene: TRBV7-9
d_gene: NA
j_gene: TRBJ1-1
len: 14
abundance: NA
CDR3nt: TGTGCCGGAAATTCAGACATAATGAACACTGAAGCTTTCTTT
CDR3aa: CAGNSDIMNTEAFF

v_gene: TRBV7-2
d_gene: NA
j_gene: TRBJ1-1
len: 14
abundance: NA
CDR3nt: TGTGCCAGCAGCTTGGGCGCGGGGGACACTGAAGCTTTCTTT
CDR3aa: CASSLGAGDTEAFF

v_gene: TRBV29-1
d_gene: NA
j_gene: TRBJ2-1
len: 13
abundance: NA
CDR3nt: TGCAGCGTTGAAAGAAGTGCCTACAATGAGCAGTTCTTC
CDR3aa: CSVERSAYNEQFF

v_gene: TRBV5-1
d_gene: TRBD1
j_gene: TRBJ2-7
len: 14
abundance: NA
CDR3nt: TGCGCCAGCAGCATTTGGACAGGGGCCTACGAGCAGTACTTC
CDR3aa: CASSIWTGAYEQYF

v_gene: TRBV19
d_gene: NA
j_gene: TRBJ1-6
len: 15
abundance: once
CDR3nt: TGTGCCAGTAGCCGGGACATAGTCTCCACTTCACCCCTCCACTTT
CDR3aa: CASSRDIVSTSPLHF

v_gene: TRBV10-3
d_gene: TRBD1
j_gene: TRBJ2-3
len: 16
abundance: NA
CDR3nt: TGTGCCATCAGTGACAGGACAGGGTATAGCACAGATACGCAGTATTTT
CDR3aa: CAISDRTGYSTDTQYF

v_gene: TRBV6-5
d_gene: TRBD1
j_gene: TRBJ2-3
len: 14
abundance: NA
CDR3nt: TGTGCCAGCAGACATCCGACAGGGGCAGATACGCAGTATTTT
CDR3aa: CASRHPTGADTQYF

v_gene: TRBV6-5
d_gene: TRBD2
j_gene: TRBJ2-7
len: 15
abundance: few
CDR3nt: TGTGCCAGCAGACTAGCGGGGGGAGAAAGGCACGAGCAGTACTTC
CDR3aa: CASRLAGGERHEQYF

v_gene: TRBV9
d_gene: NA
j_gene: TRBJ1-1
len: 14
abundance: few
CDR3nt: TGTGCCAGCAGCGTAGAACAGGCGAACACTGAAGCTTTCTTT
CDR3aa: CASSVEQANTEAFF

v_gene: TRBV18
d_gene: TRBD2
j_gene: TRBJ2-3
len: 18
abundance: NA
CDR3nt: TGTGCCAGCTCACCACGGATAGCGGGGGACTCTAGCACAGATACGCAGTATTTT
CDR3aa: CASSPRIAGDSSTDTQYF

v_gene: TRBV11-2
d_gene: TRBD2
j_gene: TRBJ2-1
len: 17
abundance: once
CDR3nt: TGTGCCAGCAGCTTAGGCCGGACTAGCGGGACCTACAATGAGCAGTTCTTC
CDR3aa: CASSLGRTSGTYNEQFF

v_gene: TRBV7-2
d_gene: NA
j_gene: TRBJ2-5
len: 12
abundance: NA
CDR3nt: TGTGCCAGCAGCGCCACTTGGGAGACCCAGTACTTC
CDR3aa: CASSATWETQYF

v_gene: TRBV13
d_gene: NA
j_gene: TRBJ1-2
len: 14
abundance: once
CDR3nt: TGTGCCAGCAGCTATCAGGGTGGAAGCTATGGCTACACCTTC
CDR3aa: CASSYQGGSYGYTF

v_gene: TRBV27
d_gene: NA
j_gene: TRBJ2-1
len: 15
abundance: NA
CDR3nt: TGTGCCAGCAGTTCGGGGGGCGGATTATACAATGAGCAGTTCTTC
CDR3aa: CASSSGGGLYNEQFF

v_gene: TRBV18
d_gene: NA
j_gene: TRBJ1-5
len: 14
abundance: NA
CDR3nt: TGTGCCAGCTCACCATTACCCAGGGATCAGCCCCAGCATTTT
CDR3aa: CASSPLPRDQPQHF

v_gene: TRBV7-9
d_gene: NA
j_gene: TRBJ1-1
len: 15
abundance: NA
CDR3nt: TGTGCCAGCAGCTTGACAGCAGGCCTGTCCACTGAAGCTTTCTTT
CDR3aa: CASSLTAGLSTEAFF

v_gene: TRBV5-4
d_gene: TRBD1
j_gene: TRBJ2-7
len: 14
abundance: NA
CDR3nt: TGTGCCAGCAGCTTGGGTGACAGGGTCTACGAGCAGTACTTC
CDR3aa: CASSLGDRVYEQYF

v_gene: TRBV20-1
d_gene: NA
j_gene: TRBJ1-1
len: 10
abundance: few
CDR3nt: TGCAGTGCAGCCTATTCTGAAGCTTTCTTT
CDR3aa: CSAAYSEAFF

v_gene: TRBV7-2
d_gene: TRBD1
j_gene: TRBJ2-2
len: 15
abundance: NA
CDR3nt: TGTGCCAGCAGCGGGACAGGGCAGATCACCGGGGAGCTGTTTTTT
CDR3aa: CASSGTGQITGELFF

v_gene: TRBV6-5
d_gene: TRBD1
j_gene: TRBJ1-1
len: 13
abundance: NA
CDR3nt: TGTGCCAGTAGACAGGGGGCGAGGACTGAAGCTTTCTTT
CDR3aa: CASRQGARTEAFF

v_gene: TRBV27
d_gene: NA
j_gene: TRBJ2-7
len: 16
abundance: NA
CDR3nt: TGTGCCAGCAGTCCCCTTGCAGGAGGCAGCTCCTACGAGCAGTACTTC
CDR3aa: CASSPLAGGSSYEQYF

v_gene: TRBV7-9
d_gene: NA
j_gene: TRBJ2-7
len: 14
abundance: few
CDR3nt: TGTGCCAGCAGCTCTGGACCGAGCTCCTACGAGCAGTACTTC
CDR3aa: CASSSGPSSYEQYF

v_gene: TRBV7-9
d_gene: TRBD2
j_gene: TRBJ2-5
len: 16
abundance: NA
CDR3nt: TGTGCCAGCAGCCCCCAGCCGGGACTAGCTTTAGAGACCCAGTACTTC
CDR3aa: CASSPQPGLALETQYF

v_gene: TRBV5-1
d_gene: TRBD1
j_gene: TRBJ2-7
len: 13
abundance: NA
CDR3nt: TGCGCCAGCAGCTGGGACAGGGGAGGCGAGCAGTACTTC
CDR3aa: CASSWDRGGEQYF

v_gene: TRBV7-8
d_gene: NA
j_gene: TRBJ2-2
len: 14
abundance: NA
CDR3nt: TGTGCCAGCAGGAGGGCCTGGGACACCGGGGAGCTGTTTTTT
CDR3aa: CASRRAWDTGELFF

v_gene: TRBV10-3
d_gene: TRBD2
j_gene: TRBJ2-7
len: 14
abundance: NA
CDR3nt: TGTGCCATCAGTGCCGGGACTAGCGGGTACGAGCAGTACTTC
CDR3aa: CAISAGTSGYEQYF